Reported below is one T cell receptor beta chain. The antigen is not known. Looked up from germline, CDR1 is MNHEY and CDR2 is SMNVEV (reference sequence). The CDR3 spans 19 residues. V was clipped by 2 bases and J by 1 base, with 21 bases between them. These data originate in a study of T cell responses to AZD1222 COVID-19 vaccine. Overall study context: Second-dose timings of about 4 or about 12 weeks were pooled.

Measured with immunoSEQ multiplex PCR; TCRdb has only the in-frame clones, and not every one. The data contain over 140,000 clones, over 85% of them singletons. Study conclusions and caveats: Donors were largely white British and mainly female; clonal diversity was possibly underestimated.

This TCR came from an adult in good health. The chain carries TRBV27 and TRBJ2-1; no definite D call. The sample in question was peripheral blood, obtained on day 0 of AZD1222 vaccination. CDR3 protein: CASSLGAGPAHPSYNEQFF. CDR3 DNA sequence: TGTGCCAGCAGTTTAGGTGCAGGCCCTGCTCACCCGTCCTACAATGAGCAGTTCTTC.